This TCR beta chain appears in the sequencing data of a study of cytomegalovirus exposure and HLA in healthy donors. General study findings and limits: Among TCR beta chains, those listed as cytomegalovirus-associated numbered over 150. Later, an analysis found that TCR clusters from the first cohort tended to co-occur in the 90 to 150 validation repertoires.

In regard to this clone: Its antigen is currently unknown.

Data came from immunoSEQ multiplex PCR; TCRdb stores just in-frame clones and leaves some out. The data hold 200,000 or so clones, with 70% to 90% observed a single time. CDR1 and CDR2 (germline): SGHTA, FQGNSA. Trimming stripped 5 bases from V and 3 bases from J, with 14 bases between. The CDR3 is 14 amino acids. The clonotype comes from a woman aged 18-29 years in good health and CMV-seronegative. Sample: PBMCs. The V gene is TRBV7-2, the J gene TRBJ2-7; D remains unclear. The CDR3 DNA is TGTGCCAGCAGCACCACCCCCAGGCTCTACGAGCAGTACTTC. Protein sequence: CASSTTPRLYEQYF.